A single sample is the source of the 5 T cell receptor beta chains below, sequenced in a study of T cell repertoires in cytomegalovirus infection. TCRdb independently ran MiXCR on the reads; one entry per CDR3 protein. The repertoire holds approximately 490,000 distinct CDR3 sequences, roughly 12% seen once, with about 9.4% in the top ten. Sequencing was carried out using PBMCs. The source is a human donor in good health (CMV status not recorded). Some clones in this sample may be carry-over from other donors' samples.

This clonotype has at least ten counts. The rearrangement joins TRBV3-1 to TRBJ2-1, with TRBD2 matching 10 bases. Trimming at V came to 1 base and at J to 4 bases, leaving 4 bases not matched to a gene. The CDR3 contains 16 residues. Per the germline V gene, CDR1 is LGHDT and CDR2 is YNNKEL (reference sequence). The CDR3 loop is CASSQVERGGYNEQFF. The CDR3 DNA reads TGTGCCAGCAGCCAAGTTGAGCGGGGGGGGTACAATGAGCAGTTCTTC.

The table lists this clonotype with many counts. This rearrangement joins TRBV7-8 to TRBJ2-7, with 8 nucleotides matching TRBD2. This CDR3 has 16 amino acids. Trimming took 2 bases from V and 4 from J; bases not matched to a gene: 10. CDR1 and CDR2 from the germline V gene are SGHVS and FQNEAQ. The CDR3 region has the DNA TGTGCCAGCAGCTTACTCCCCGCGGGGGGCATGTACGAGCAGTACTTC. This gives the protein CASSLLPAGGMYEQYF.

This clonotype was recorded many times. The rearrangement links TRBV28 to TRBJ2-2, with 10 bases lining up with TRBD1. Germline CDR1 MDHEN, CDR2 SYDVKM. The CDR3 length is 16 residues. The J segment lost 4 bases and the V segment lost 4 bases, leaving 6 bases of the junction unmatched. DNA for the CDR3: TGTGCCAGCAGTTCCCCGGGACAGGGGATCACCGGGGAGCTGTTTTTT. This codes for CASSSPGQGITGELFF.

In its sample, this clonotype was seen many times. V gene TRBV5-8 combines with J gene TRBJ2-1; D tentatively reads TRBD1 or TRBD2 (5 bases each). Germline V CDR1 and CDR2: SGHTS, YDEGEE. The V end lost 1 base, the J end lost 0 bases, and 11 bases lay between the germline ends. The CDR3 loop spans 16 amino acids. CDR3 nucleotides: TGTGCCAGCAGCTTGAAAGAGGGGAGCTCCTACAATGAGCAGTTCTTC. Translated, it gives CASSLKEGSSYNEQFF.

This clonotype has at least ten counts. This rearrangement joins TRBV6-2 or TRBV6-3 to TRBJ2-1, with a possible D match to TRBD2 (6 bases). The V end was cut by 2 bases, the J end by 2 bases, with 10 bases between. The V gene's germline CDR1 is MNHEY and CDR2 SVGEGT. The CDR3 extends over 15 amino acids. CDR3 DNA: TGTGCCAGCAGTTACGGGACTCAAACCTACAATGAGCAGTTCTTC. Residues: CASSYGTQTYNEQFF.